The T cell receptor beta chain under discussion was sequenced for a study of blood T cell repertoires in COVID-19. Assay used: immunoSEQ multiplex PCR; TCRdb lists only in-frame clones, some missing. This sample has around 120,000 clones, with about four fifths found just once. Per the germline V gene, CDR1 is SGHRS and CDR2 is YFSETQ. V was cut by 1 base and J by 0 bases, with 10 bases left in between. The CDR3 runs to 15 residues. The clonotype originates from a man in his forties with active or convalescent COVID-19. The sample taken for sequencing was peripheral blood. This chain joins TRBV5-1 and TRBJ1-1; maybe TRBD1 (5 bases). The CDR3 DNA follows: TGCGCCAGCAGCTTGTTTGGCAGGGTGAACACTGAAGCTTTCTTT. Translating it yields CASSLFGRVNTEAFF.